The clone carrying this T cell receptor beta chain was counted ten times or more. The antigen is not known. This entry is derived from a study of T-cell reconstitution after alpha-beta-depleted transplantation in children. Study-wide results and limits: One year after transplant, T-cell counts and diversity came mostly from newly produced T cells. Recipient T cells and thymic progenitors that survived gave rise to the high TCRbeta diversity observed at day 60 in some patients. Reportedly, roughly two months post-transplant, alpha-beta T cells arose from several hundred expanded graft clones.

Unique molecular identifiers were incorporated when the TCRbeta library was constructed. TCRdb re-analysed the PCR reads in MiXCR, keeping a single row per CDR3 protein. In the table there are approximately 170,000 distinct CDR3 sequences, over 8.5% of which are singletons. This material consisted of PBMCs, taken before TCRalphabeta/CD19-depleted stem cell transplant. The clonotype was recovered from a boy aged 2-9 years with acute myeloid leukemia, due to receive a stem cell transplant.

For the CDR3, the DNA is TGTGCCAGCAGCCAGAGGCTATACACGGGGGGGCCAGAAAATGAGCAGTTCTTC. Its translation: CASSQRLYTGGPENEQFF. This rearrangement joins TRBV4-2 to TRBJ2-1; 8 nucleotides agree with TRBD2. The CDR3 is 18 amino acids. With 3 bases clipped from V and 7 bases from J, the junction kept 17 bases outside the gene matches. The germline CDR1 and CDR2 sequences are LGHNA and YNFKEQ.